These 16 T cell receptor beta chains were sequenced from one sample in a study of cytotoxic CD8 clonotypes in ibrutinib-treated CLL. Using immunoSEQ multiplex PCR, the repertoire was profiled, and TCRdb retains in-frame clones only, with some absent. The table shows some 310,000 clones, with roughly 79% occurring only once. The sample in question was PBMCs, obtained before ibrutinib treatment. These receptors originate from a human donor with chronic lymphocytic leukemia.

The count of this clone is one. The V gene is TRBV5-1, the J gene TRBJ2-1, with 11 bases aligning to TRBD2. The V and J ends lost 0 bases and 0 bases, in that order; junction bases with no gene match: 5. Germline V CDR1 and CDR2: SGHRS, YFSETQ. The CDR3 covers 18 residues. CDR3 coding DNA: TGCGCCAGCAGCTTGGATCTAGCGGGAGGCAGCTCCTACAATGAGCAGTTCTTC. Residues: CASSLDLAGGSSYNEQFF.

V and J are TRBV5-1 and TRBJ1-1; 8 nucleotides line up with TRBD1. This CDR3 spans 12 amino acids. Looked up from germline, CDR1 is SGHRS and CDR2 is YFSETQ. V was clipped by 0 bases and J by 10 bases; unmatched bases: 2. CDR3 amino acids: CASSLGTGRAFF. The CDR3 bases are TGCGCCAGCAGCTTGGGGACAGGGAGAGCTTTCTTT. Together with reference TRBV5-1 and TRBJ1-1, the CDR3 gives the full variable domain: KAGVTQTPRYLIKTRGQQVTLSCSPISGHRSVSWYQQTPGQGLQFLFEYFSETQRNKGNFPGRFSGRQFSNSRSEMNVSTLELGDSALYLCASSLGTGRAFFGQGTRLTVV.

This rearrangement joins TRBV30 to TRBJ2-7; TRBD1 might be the D (6 bases). The CDR3 runs 15 residues. Germline V CDR1 and CDR2: GTSNPN, SVGIG (reference sequence). V shed 3 bases and J shed 0 bases, with 15 bases lying between them. In DNA, the CDR3 is TGTGCCTGGAGCCCTCTCGAGGGGGACTCCTACGAGCAGTACTTC. Protein product: CAWSPLEGDSYEQYF. The whole variable domain, remainder taken from reference TRBV30 and TRBJ2-7, is SQTIHQWPATLVQPVGSPLSLECTVEGTSNPNLYWYRQAAGRGLQLLFYSVGIGQISSEVPQNLSASRPQDRQFILSSKKLLLSDSGFYLCAWSPLEGDSYEQYFGPGTRLTVT.

This clone appeared a few times. The V and J genes are TRBV27 and TRBJ2-7, with 9 bases fitting TRBD2. Germline V lookup: CDR1 MNHEY, CDR2 SMNVEV (reference sequence). V shed 3 bases and J 4 bases; nucleotides not matched to a gene: 10. This CDR3 region has 16 residues. In DNA form, the CDR3 reads TGTGCCAGCAGTTTCCTCGGGGTAGCGGGAGATTACGAGCAGTACTTC. Its translation: CASSFLGVAGDYEQYF.

The rearrangement joins TRBV4-3 to TRBJ2-7; 9 bases are shared with TRBD2. Germline assignment: CDR1 LGHNA and CDR2 YSLEER. V shed 1 base and J 0 bases; nucleotides not matched to a gene: 7. The CDR3 sequence is 17 residues long. The CDR3, as DNA: TGCGCCAGCAGCCAAGCTCCCGGGACTAGCCGCTCCTACGAGCAGTACTTC. Translated, it gives CASSQAPGTSRSYEQYF.

This chain links TRBV4-3 with TRBJ2-1; D is undetermined. This CDR3 spans 14 amino acids. V lost 0 bases and J 4 bases, leaving 7 bases between the germline ends. Germline V gene sequence: CDR1 LGHNA, CDR2 YSLEER. The CDR3 DNA sequence: TGCGCCAGCAGCCAAGATGGGCCTTACAATGAGCAGTTCTTC. It specifies CASSQDGPYNEQFF.

This chain joins TRBV29-1 and TRBJ1-1; no clear D. Germline values: CDR1 SQVTM, CDR2 ANQGSEA. Trimming removed 7 bases at V and 1 base at J, with 19 bases between. This CDR3 region has 15 residues. The CDR3 sequence is CSARPRREWNTEAFF. In DNA, the CDR3 is TGCAGCGCCAGACCCAGGAGGGAGTGGAACACTGAAGCTTTCTTT.

This chain connects TRBV10-1 to TRBJ2-4, with 8 bases matching TRBD1. The junction had 15 bases not matched to a gene; V was cut back by 2 bases and J by 3 bases. CDR1 and CDR2 from the germline V gene are WNHNN and SYGVQD (reference sequence). This CDR3 has 19 amino acids. The CDR3 sequence is CASSETDGTGKTDKNIQYF. CDR3 sequence (DNA): TGCGCCAGCAGTGAGACCGACGGGACAGGAAAAACGGACAAAAACATTCAGTACTTC.

The V gene is TRBV25-1, the J gene TRBJ2-2; D unclear. Trimming took off 7 bases at V and 0 bases at J, with 12 bases between the two ends. This CDR3 has 15 residues. CDR1 is MGHDK and CDR2 is SYGVNS in the germline V gene. The CDR3, as DNA: TGTGCCAGCAATGATTACGGCCCGAACACCGGGGAGCTGTTTTTT. Its protein product is CASNDYGPNTGELFF.

The chain has TRBV6-1 and TRBJ2-1, with TRBD2 identical over 14 bases. Looked up from germline, CDR1 is MNHNS and CDR2 is SASEGT. Trimming took 6 bases from V and 9 from J; bases not matched to a gene: 4. The CDR3 spans 14 residues. The CDR3 coding sequence is TGTGCCAGCAGGACTAGCGGGAGGGCGAGTGAGCAGTTCTTC. The encoded protein is CASRTSGRASEQFF.

CDR3 sequence reads: CASSPSGWTGYTF. The CDR3 nucleotides read TGCGCCAGCAGCCCATCCGGGTGGACTGGCTACACCTTC. This rearrangement joins TRBV5-1 to TRBJ1-2; D gene unclear. With 4 bases removed from V and 7 bases from J, the gap between germline ends came to 14 bases. The CDR3 loop spans 13 amino acids. Germline CDR1 SGHRS, CDR2 YFSETQ.

The genes are TRBV15 and TRBJ2-7, with 7 bases aligning to TRBD1. Germline CDR1 LNHNV, CDR2 YYDKDF (reference sequence). Trimming removed 4 bases from V and 4 bases from J; junction bases left unmatched: 7. CDR3 length equals 14 residues. The CDR3: CATSTYRGEYEQYF. The CDR3 DNA sequence: TGTGCCACCAGCACCTACAGGGGAGAGTACGAGCAGTACTTC.

The rearrangement links TRBV5-6 to TRBJ2-7, with D perhaps matching TRBD2 (6 bases). Trimming pared 3 bases from V and 0 bases from J, leaving 10 bases between. Germline V gives CDR1 SGHDT, CDR2 YYEEEE. This CDR3 spans 14 amino acids. CDR3 sequence reads: CASSSAAGSYEQYF. DNA for the CDR3: TGTGCCAGCAGCTCCGCAGCGGGCTCCTACGAGCAGTACTTC.

Written as DNA, the CDR3 is TGTGCCAGCACTTCCACTCCTCTGCATGAGCAGTTCTTC. As protein: CASTSTPLHEQFF. The J gene is TRBJ2-1, the V gene TRBV6-1; D remains unclear. Germline CDR1 MNHNS, CDR2 SASEGT. With 7 bases removed from V and 8 bases from J, the gap between germline ends came to 15 bases. The length of the CDR3 is 13 residues.

The rearrangement uses TRBV28 and TRBJ2-7, with D possibly matching TRBD1 (5 bases). Germline CDR1 and CDR2: MDHEN and SYDVKM. This CDR3 has 15 amino acids. Trimming removed 3 bases from V and 3 bases from J, with 15 bases in between. CDR3 DNA sequence: TGTGCCAGCAGTTTTGGTCTGCTGGGGCGCTACGAGCAGTACTTC. It encodes CASSFGLLGRYEQYF.

The V gene is TRBV2, the J gene TRBJ2-7; no clear D. With 3 bases removed from V and 0 bases from J, the gap between germline ends came to 9 bases. CDR1 and CDR2 from the germline V gene are SNHLY and FYNNEI. This CDR3 has 14 residues. The CDR3 DNA sequence: TGTGCCAGCAGTGATCAAGGAATCTCCTACGAGCAGTACTTC. As protein: CASSDQGISYEQYF.